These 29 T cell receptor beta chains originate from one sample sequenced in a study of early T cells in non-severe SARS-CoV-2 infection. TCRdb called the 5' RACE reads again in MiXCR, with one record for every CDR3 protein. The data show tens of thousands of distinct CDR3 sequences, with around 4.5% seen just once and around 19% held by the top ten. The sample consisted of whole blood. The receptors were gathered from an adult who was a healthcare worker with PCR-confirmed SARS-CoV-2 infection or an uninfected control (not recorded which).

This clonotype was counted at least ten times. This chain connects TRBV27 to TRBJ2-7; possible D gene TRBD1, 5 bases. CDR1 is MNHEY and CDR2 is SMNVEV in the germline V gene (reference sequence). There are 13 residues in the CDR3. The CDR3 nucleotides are TGTGCAACAAGGGGTAGGGCGGCGTACGAGCAGTACTTC. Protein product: CATRGRAAYEQYF.

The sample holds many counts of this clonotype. DNA of the CDR3: TGTGCCAGTAGAGGGACCCCGGGACAGACGTACAATGAGCAGTTCTTC. It translates to CASRGTPGQTYNEQFF. J is TRBJ2-1 and V is TRBV19; TRBD1 aligns across 7 bases. The CDR3 is 16 amino acids. The germline gives CDR1 LNHDA, CDR2 SQIVND (reference sequence). J gave up 4 bases and V 6 bases, and 12 bases lay outside the gene matches.

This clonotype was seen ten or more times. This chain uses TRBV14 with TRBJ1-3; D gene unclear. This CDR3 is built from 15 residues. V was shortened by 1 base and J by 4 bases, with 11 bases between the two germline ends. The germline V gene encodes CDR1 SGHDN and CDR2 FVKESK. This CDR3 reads CASSQGRVDGNTIYF. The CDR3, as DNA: TGTGCCAGCAGCCAAGGACGGGTGGACGGAAACACCATATATTTT.

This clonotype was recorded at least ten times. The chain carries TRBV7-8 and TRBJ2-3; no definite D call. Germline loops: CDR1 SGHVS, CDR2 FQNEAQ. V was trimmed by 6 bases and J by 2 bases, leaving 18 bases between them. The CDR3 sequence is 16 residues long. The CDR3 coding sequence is TGTGCCAGCAGTTCCTTAACTTCAGGTCTCACAGATACGCAGTATTTT. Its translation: CASSSLTSGLTDTQYF.

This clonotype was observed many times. CDR3 residues: CASSLVPEGNTGELFF. The CDR3, as DNA: TGTGCCAGCAGCTTAGTGCCCGAGGGGAACACCGGGGAGCTGTTTTTT. The gene calls are TRBV7-2 and TRBJ2-2, with D possibly being TRBD2 (5 bases). Germline-derived CDR1 and CDR2 are SGHTA and FQGNSA. The V end was cut by 1 base, the J end by 1 base, with 10 bases between. The CDR3 spans 16 residues.

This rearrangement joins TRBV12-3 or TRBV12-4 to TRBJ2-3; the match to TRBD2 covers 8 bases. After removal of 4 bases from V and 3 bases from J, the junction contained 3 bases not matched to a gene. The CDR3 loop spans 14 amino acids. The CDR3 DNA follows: TGTGCCAGCAGTTCCAGCGGGAGTACAGATACGCAGTATTTT. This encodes CASSSSGSTDTQYF.

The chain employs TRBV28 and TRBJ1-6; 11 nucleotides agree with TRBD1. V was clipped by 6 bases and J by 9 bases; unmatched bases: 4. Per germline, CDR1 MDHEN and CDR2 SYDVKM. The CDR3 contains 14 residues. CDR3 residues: CASSSGTGGSPLHF. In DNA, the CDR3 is TGTGCCAGCAGCTCCGGGACAGGGGGTTCACCCCTCCACTTT.

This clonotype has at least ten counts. The CDR3: CASSQGVGDRTGELFF. DNA of the CDR3: TGTGCCAGCAGCCAAGGAGTAGGTGACAGGACCGGGGAGCTGTTTTTT. The chain combines TRBV3-1 with TRBJ2-2; D perhaps matches TRBD1 (6 bases). The germline CDR1 and CDR2 sequences are LGHDT and YNNKEL (reference sequence). V was shortened by 1 base and J by 5 bases, with 14 bases between the two germline ends. The CDR3 spans 16 residues.

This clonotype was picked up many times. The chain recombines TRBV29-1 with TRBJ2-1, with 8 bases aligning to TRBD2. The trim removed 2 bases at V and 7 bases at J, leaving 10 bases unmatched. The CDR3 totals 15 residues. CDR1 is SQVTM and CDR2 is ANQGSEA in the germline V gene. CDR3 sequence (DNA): TGCAGCGTTGAACCGTGGGCGGGAGGCGCTAATGAGCAGTTCTTC. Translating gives CSVEPWAGGANEQFF.

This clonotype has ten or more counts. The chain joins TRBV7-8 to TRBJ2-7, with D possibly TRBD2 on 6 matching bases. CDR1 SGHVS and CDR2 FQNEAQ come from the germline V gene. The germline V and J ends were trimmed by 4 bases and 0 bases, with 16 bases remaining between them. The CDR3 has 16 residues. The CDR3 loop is CASSSPGGVPSYEQYF. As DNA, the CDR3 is TGTGCCAGCAGCTCCCCAGGAGGGGTACCCTCCTACGAGCAGTACTTC.

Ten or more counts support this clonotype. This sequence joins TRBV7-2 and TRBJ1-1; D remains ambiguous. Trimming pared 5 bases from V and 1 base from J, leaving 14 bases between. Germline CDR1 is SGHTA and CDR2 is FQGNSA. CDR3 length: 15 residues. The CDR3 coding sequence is TGTGCCAGCAGCCCAACGATGTCGACGAACACTGAAGCTTTCTTT. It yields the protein CASSPTMSTNTEAFF.

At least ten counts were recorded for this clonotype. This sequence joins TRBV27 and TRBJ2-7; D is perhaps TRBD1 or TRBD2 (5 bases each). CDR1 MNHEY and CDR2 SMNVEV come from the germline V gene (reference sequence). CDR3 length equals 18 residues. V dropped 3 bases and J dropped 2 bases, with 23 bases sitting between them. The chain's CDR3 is CASSFDAPGRPSPYEQYF. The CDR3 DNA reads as TGTGCCAGCAGTTTCGACGCGCCGGGGCGGCCTAGCCCCTACGAGCAGTACTTC.

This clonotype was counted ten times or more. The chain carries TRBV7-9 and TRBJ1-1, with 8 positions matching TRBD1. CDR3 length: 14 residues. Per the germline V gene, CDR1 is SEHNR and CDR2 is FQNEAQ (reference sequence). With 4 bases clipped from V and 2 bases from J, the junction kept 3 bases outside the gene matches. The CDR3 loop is CASSSGQGNTEAFF. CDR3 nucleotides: TGTGCCAGCAGCTCCGGACAGGGTAACACTGAAGCTTTCTTT.

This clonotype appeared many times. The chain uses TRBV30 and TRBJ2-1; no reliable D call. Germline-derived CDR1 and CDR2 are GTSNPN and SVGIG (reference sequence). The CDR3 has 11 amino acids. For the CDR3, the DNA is TGTGCTTCCTCAGTGGCCCGCGAGCAGTTCTTC. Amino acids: CASSVAREQFF.

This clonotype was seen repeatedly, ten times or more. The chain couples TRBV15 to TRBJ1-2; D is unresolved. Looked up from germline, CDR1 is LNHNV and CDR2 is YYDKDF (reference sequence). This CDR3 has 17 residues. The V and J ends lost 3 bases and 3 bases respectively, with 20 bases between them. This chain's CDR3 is CATSRDSLRLRDYGYTF. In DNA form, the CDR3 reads TGTGCCACCAGCAGGGATTCCCTCCGCCTCAGAGACTATGGCTACACCTTC.

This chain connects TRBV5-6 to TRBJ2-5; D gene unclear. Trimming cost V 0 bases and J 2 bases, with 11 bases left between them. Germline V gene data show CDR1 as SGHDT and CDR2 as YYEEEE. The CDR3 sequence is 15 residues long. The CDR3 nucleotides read TGTGCCAGCAGCTTGGTATTGTCGGAACAAGAGACCCAGTACTTC. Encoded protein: CASSLVLSEQETQYF. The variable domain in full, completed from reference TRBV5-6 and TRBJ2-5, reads DAGVTQSPTHLIKTRGQQVTLRCSPKSGHDTVSWYQQALGQGPQFIFQYYEEEERQRGNFPDRFSGHQFPNYSSELNVNALLLGDSALYLCASSLVLSEQETQYFGPGTRLLVL.

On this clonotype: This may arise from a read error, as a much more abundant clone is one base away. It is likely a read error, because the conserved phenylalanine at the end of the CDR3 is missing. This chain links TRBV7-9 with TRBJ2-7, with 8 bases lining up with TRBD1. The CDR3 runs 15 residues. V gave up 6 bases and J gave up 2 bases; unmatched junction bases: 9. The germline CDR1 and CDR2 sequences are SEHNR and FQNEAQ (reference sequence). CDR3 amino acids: CASSPVRQGTYEQYS. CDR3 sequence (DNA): TGTGCCAGCAGTCCCGTTAGACAGGGGACCTACGAGCAGTACTCC.

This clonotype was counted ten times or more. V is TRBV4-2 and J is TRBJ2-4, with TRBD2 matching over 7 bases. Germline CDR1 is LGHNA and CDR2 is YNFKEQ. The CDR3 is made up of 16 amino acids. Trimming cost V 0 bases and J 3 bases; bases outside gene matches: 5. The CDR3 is CASSQDLTGGKNIQYF. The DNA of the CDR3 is TGTGCCAGCAGCCAAGATTTAACGGGGGGCAAAAACATTCAGTACTTC.

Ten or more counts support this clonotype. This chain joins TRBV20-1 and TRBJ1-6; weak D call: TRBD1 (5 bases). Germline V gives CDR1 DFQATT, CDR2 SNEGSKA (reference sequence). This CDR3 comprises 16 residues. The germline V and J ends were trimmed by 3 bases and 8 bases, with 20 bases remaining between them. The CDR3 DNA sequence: TGCAGTGCTAGTCGAAGGGAGATAATAGGGGATTCACCCCTCCACTTT. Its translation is CSASRREIIGDSPLHF.

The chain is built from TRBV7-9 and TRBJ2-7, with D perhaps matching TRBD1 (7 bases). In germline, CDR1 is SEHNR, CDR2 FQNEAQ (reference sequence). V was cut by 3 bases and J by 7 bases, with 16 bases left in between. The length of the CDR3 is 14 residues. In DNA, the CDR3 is TGTGCCAGCAGCTTGGCAGGGGGGAGTATGGAGCAGTACTTC. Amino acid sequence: CASSLAGGSMEQYF. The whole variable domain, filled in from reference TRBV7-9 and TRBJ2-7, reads DTGVSQNPRHKITKRGQNVTFRCDPISEHNRLYWYRQTLGQGPEFLTYFQNEAQLEKSRLLSDRFSAERPKGSFSTLEIQRTEQGDSAMYLCASSLAGGSMEQYFGPGTRLTVT.

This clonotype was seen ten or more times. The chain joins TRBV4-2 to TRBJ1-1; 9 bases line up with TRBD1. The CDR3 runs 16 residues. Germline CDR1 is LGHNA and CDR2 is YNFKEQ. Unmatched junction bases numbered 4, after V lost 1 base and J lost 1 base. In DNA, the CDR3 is TGTGCCAGCAGCCAAGCAACGGGACAGGGGAACACTGAAGCTTTCTTT. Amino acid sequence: CASSQATGQGNTEAFF.

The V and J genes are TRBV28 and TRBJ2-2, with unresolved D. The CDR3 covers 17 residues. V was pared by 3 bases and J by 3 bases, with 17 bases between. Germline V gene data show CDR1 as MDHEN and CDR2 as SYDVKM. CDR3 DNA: TGTGCCAGCAGTTTCGCCATGGATGGGTACGACACCGGGGAGCTGTTTTTT. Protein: CASSFAMDGYDTGELFF.

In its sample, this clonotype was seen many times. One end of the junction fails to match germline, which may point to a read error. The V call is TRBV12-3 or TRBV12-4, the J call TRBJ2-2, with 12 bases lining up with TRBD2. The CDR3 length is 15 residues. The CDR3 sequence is CASSLAGGPNGELFF. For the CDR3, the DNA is TGTGCCAGCAGTCTAGCGGGAGGGCCTAACGGGGAGCTGTTTTTT.

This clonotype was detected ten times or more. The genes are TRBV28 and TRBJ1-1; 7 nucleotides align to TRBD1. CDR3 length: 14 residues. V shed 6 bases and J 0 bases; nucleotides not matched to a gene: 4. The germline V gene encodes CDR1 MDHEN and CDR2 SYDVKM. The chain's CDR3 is CASSLTGVNTEAFF. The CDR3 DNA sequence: TGTGCCAGCAGCCTCACAGGGGTGAACACTGAAGCTTTCTTT.

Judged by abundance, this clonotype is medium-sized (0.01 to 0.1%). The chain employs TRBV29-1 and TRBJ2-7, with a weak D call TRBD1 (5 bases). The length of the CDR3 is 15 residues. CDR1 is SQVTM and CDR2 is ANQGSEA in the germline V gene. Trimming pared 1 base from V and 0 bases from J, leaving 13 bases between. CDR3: CSVEVGQGFSYEQYF. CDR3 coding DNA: TGCAGCGTTGAAGTCGGGCAGGGTTTCTCCTACGAGCAGTACTTC.

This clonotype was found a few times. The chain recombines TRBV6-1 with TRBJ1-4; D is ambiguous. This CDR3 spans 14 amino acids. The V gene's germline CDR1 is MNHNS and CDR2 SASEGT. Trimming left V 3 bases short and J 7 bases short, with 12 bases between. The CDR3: CASSDSGPGEKLFF. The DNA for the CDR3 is TGTGCCAGCAGTGATTCGGGCCCTGGTGAAAAACTGTTTTTT.

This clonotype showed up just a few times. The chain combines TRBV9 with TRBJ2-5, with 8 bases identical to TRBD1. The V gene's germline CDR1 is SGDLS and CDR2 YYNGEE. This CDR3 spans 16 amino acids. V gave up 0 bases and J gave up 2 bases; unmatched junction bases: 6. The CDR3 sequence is CASSVDSGGDQETQYF. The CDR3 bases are TGTGCCAGCAGCGTAGACTCAGGGGGCGATCAAGAGACCCAGTACTTC.

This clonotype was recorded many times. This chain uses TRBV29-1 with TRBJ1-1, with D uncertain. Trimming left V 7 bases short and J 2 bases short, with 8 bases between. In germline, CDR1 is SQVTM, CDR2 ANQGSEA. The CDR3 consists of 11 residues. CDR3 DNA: TGCAGCGCAAGAGTAAACACTGAAGCTTTCTTT. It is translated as CSARVNTEAFF.

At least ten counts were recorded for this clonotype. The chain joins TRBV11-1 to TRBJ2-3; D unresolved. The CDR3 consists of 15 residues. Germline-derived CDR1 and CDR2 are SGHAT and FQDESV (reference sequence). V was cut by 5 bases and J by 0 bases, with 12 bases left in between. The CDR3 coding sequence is TGTGCCAGCAGCCCTCGGGTCAGAAGCACAGATACGCAGTATTTT. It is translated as CASSPRVRSTDTQYF.